This TCR beta chain was retrieved from a study of shared clonotypes between healthy human individuals. General observations from the study: It was the non-shared clonotypes that had lower generation probabilities than clonotypes shared by all four donors.

Naive CD8 cells comprised CD45RO-negative, CCR7-positively selected cells, excluding terminally differentiated effector memory CD45RA+ cells. A note on this clone: Its antigen is unknown.

In germline, CDR1 is SGHRS, CDR2 YFSETQ. V dropped 4 bases and J dropped 2 bases, with 13 bases sitting between them. The CDR3 length is 15 residues. Genomic DNA of every subset was divided equally among multiple immunoSEQ plates. Original data processing: Filtering differed, since immunoSEQ gave only junction sequences and no quality scores. Profiled with immunoSEQ multiplex PCR; TCRdb holds only in-frame clones, not every one. That table gives V, J and clone size, and the DNA gave D and trimming. The table has 560,000 or so clones, approximately 96% seen once. J is TRBJ1-5 and V is TRBV5-1; TRBD1 is a possible D gene (6 bases). The TCR comes from a woman aged 25 to 39 in good health. The material sequenced was naive CD8+ T cells sorted from blood. DNA for the CDR3: TGCGCCAGCAGCCAGAGGCCAGGGGGCAATCAGCCCCAGCATTTT. Protein: CASSQRPGGNQPQHF.